This T cell receptor (beta chain) was sequenced for a study of CD8 T cells in Susac syndrome. This CDR3 spans 15 amino acids. The V gene lost 7 bases and the J gene lost 8 bases, with 26 bases spanning the gap. Germline CDR1 SQVTM, CDR2 ANQGSEA. The study sequenced TCR beta in blood CD8+ and CD4+ T cells. The RNA input was about 0.45 to 1 ug, and it was reverse transcribed with random hexamers. TCRdb analysed the immunoSEQ multiplex PCR reads with MiXCR anew, one entry per CDR3 protein. The repertoire holds about 140,000 distinct CDR3 sequences, just under 95% seen once, with more than 0.14% in the top ten.

The receptor was isolated from a human donor with Susac syndrome. The chain uses TRBV29-1 and TRBJ1-2; TRBD1 is a possible D gene (5 bases). The source material was CD4+ T cells from PBMCs. The CDR3 loop reads CSATSSGGEKTGYTF. DNA for the CDR3: TGCAGCGCCACATCTTCGGGAGGGGAGAAGACAGGCTACACCTTC.